This T cell receptor beta chain was identified in a study of T cells in Graves' hyperthyroidism and ophthalmopathy. Broader study findings: Expanded thyroid clonotypes (above 0.001) were mostly also found in blood.

Amplification of TCR beta CDR3 regions was performed using RNA transcripts as template. During a first-round RT-PCR of the TCR CDR3, the HTBI primer set was used. TCRdb reprocessed the multiplex PCR reads with MiXCR, giving one entry per CDR3 protein. This sample yields some 300,000 distinct CDR3 sequences, of which roughly an eighth are seen a single time; 6.5% to 10% belongs to the top ten. This clonotype was detected many times. The target antigen is unknown. The germline gives CDR1 SNHLY, CDR2 FYNNEI. The CDR3 covers 14 residues. Between the trimmed V and J ends, which lost 7 bases and 1 base, there was a span of 13 bases.

This clonotype was obtained from a woman between 40 and 50 years old with Graves' hyperthyroidism. The genes are TRBV2 and TRBJ1-1; D gene ambiguous. Material: blood. The CDR3 loop reads CASILSAGNTEAFF. In DNA, the CDR3 is TGTGCCAGCATCCTCAGTGCCGGGAACACTGAAGCTTTCTTT. Supplemented by reference TRBV2 and TRBJ1-1, the full variable domain reads EPEVTQTPSHQVTQMGQEVILRCVPISNHLYFYWYRQILGQKVEFLVSFYNNEISEKSEIFDDQFSVERPDGSNFTLKIRSTKLEDSAMYFCASILSAGNTEAFFGQGTRLTVV.